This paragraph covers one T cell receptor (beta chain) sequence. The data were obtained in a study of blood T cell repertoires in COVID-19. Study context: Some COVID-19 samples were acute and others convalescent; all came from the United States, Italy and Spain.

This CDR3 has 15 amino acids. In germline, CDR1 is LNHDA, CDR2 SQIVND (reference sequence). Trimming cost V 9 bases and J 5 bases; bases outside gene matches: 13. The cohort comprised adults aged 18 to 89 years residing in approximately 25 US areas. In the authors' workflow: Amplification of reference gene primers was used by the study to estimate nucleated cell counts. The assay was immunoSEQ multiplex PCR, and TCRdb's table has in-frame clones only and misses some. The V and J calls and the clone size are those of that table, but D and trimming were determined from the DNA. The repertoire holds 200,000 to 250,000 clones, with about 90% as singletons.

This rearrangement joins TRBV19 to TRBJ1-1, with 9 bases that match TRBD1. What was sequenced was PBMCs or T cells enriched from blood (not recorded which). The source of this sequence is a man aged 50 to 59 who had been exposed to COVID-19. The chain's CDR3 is CASLRDREVVTEAFF. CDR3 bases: TGTGCCAGCCTCCGGGACAGGGAAGTTGTGACTGAAGCTTTCTTT. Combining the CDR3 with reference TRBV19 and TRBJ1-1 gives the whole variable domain DGGITQSPKYLFRKEGQNVTLSCEQNLNHDAMYWYRQDPGQGLRLIYYSQIVNDFQKGDIAEGYSVSREKKESFPLTVTSAQKNPTAFYLCASLRDREVVTEAFFGQGTRLTVV.